These 18 T cell receptor beta chains were sequenced from one sample in a study of blood T cell repertoires in COVID-19. TCRdb keeps only in-frame clones here, not all; method: immunoSEQ multiplex PCR. The table includes approximately 97,000 clones, about nine tenths detected once. Sequencing was done on a sample of peripheral blood. Every receptor here comes from a man aged 55 to 70 with acute or convalescent COVID-19.

CDR3 sequence: CASSLDERAQFF. The CDR3 bases are TGTGCCAGCAGCTTAGATGAGCGAGCACAGTTCTTC. V is TRBV11-2 and J is TRBJ2-1; unclear D gene. The V end was cut by 0 bases, the J end by 13 bases, with 10 bases between. The CDR3 loop spans 12 amino acids. Per germline, CDR1 SGHAT and CDR2 FQNNGV.

The V and J genes are TRBV12-3 or TRBV12-4 and TRBJ2-5; no clear D gene. The CDR3 sequence is 12 residues long. V was shortened by 4 bases and J by 4 bases, with 7 bases between the two germline ends. CDR3 DNA: TGTGCCAGCAGTTCCCGAGCAGAGACCCAGTACTTC. Translated: CASSSRAETQYF.

CDR3 protein: CASSQQGILDAEAFF. Here the CDR3 DNA reads TGTGCCAGTAGCCAACAGGGGATCCTGGACGCTGAAGCTTTCTTT. The rearrangement links TRBV19 to TRBJ1-1, with 7 bases aligning to TRBD1. Germline CDR1 reads LNHDA; CDR2 reads SQIVND (reference sequence). V lost 6 bases and J lost 6; bases outside the gene matches: 13. This CDR3 region has 15 residues.

This clone was counted once. Here the CDR3 reads CASSPGGGQGIYGYTF. CDR3 in DNA: TGCGCCAGCAGCCCCGGCGGGGGACAGGGGATCTATGGCTACACCTTC. This chain links TRBV4-1 with TRBJ1-2; 10 positions match TRBD1. With V trimmed by 4 bases and J by 4 bases, 9 bases remained unmatched. The CDR3 length is 16 residues. CDR1 is MGHRA and CDR2 is YSYEKL in the germline V gene.

J is TRBJ1-1 and V is TRBV6-1; D not certain. This CDR3 region has 14 residues. Germline CDR1 reads MNHNS; CDR2 reads SASEGT. Trimming took 1 base from V and 1 from J, leaving 7 bases between them. The CDR3 coding sequence is TGTGCCAGCAGTGAAGTAGGCGGGAACACTGAAGCTTTCTTT. Residues: CASSEVGGNTEAFF.

The rearrangement joins TRBV19 to TRBJ2-3, with 7 bases identical to TRBD2. With 3 bases clipped from V and 0 bases from J, the junction kept 3 bases outside the gene matches. CDR1 LNHDA and CDR2 SQIVND come from the germline V gene (reference sequence). The CDR3 contains 15 residues. CDR3 DNA sequence: TGTGCCAGTAGTATTGGTAGCGGGAGCACAGATACGCAGTATTTT. It translates to CASSIGSGSTDTQYF.

The J gene is TRBJ1-6, the V gene TRBV12-3 or TRBV12-4; a weak D match, TRBD1 (6 bases). Trimming removed 6 bases at V and 11 bases at J, with 14 bases between. This CDR3 has 13 residues. CDR3 sequence (DNA): TGTGCCAGCAGGGATGAAGCAGGGGCACCCCTCCACTTT. Translating it yields CASRDEAGAPLHF.

V and J are TRBV7-8 and TRBJ1-1; maybe TRBD1 (5 bases). Germline V lookup: CDR1 SGHVS, CDR2 FQNEAQ. V was shortened by 0 bases and J by 1 base, with 12 bases between the two germline ends. The CDR3 runs 16 residues. CDR3 DNA sequence: TGTGCCAGCAGCTTAGCGGTCCAGGGAACGAACACTGAAGCTTTCTTT. Residues: CASSLAVQGTNTEAFF.

The chain uses TRBV6-5 and TRBJ1-4; 7 bases are shared with TRBD1. With 7 bases clipped from V and 7 bases from J, the junction kept 12 bases outside the gene matches. The CDR3 extends over 15 amino acids. CDR1 is MNHEY and CDR2 is SVGAGI in the germline V gene. The CDR3 coding sequence is TGTGCCAGCACCCCCGGGGAAGGGGGCCCTGAAAAACTGTTTTTT. This gives the protein CASTPGEGGPEKLFF.

The gene calls are TRBV7-2 and TRBJ1-4; no firm D call. The germline CDR1 and CDR2 sequences are SGHTA and FQGNSA. Trimming cost V 1 base and J 3 bases, with 6 bases left between them. The CDR3 length is 14 residues. CDR3 sequence reads: CASSLGVANEKLFF. For the CDR3, the DNA is TGTGCCAGCAGCTTAGGAGTGGCTAATGAAAAACTGTTTTTT.

V gene TRBV19 combines with J gene TRBJ2-5, with TRBD1 matching over 7 bases. This CDR3 contains 14 residues. V lost 3 bases and J lost 1; bases outside the gene matches: 2. The V gene's germline CDR1 is LNHDA and CDR2 SQIVND (reference sequence). The CDR3 bases are TGTGCCAGTAGTATCCGGACAGGCCAAGAGACCCAGTACTTC. Its protein product is CASSIRTGQETQYF.

This clone was counted a few times. The J gene is TRBJ1-5, the V gene TRBV19; tentative D call: TRBD1 (6 bases). Germline values: CDR1 LNHDA, CDR2 SQIVND (reference sequence). Deletions cut 6 bases from V and 2 bases from J, with 14 bases between. This CDR3 comprises 15 residues. The CDR3 loop reads CASRPQGRGNQPQHF. The CDR3 bases are TGTGCCAGTAGACCACAGGGTAGGGGCAATCAGCCCCAGCATTTT.

This clone is a singleton in its sample. The V gene is TRBV23-1, the J gene TRBJ1-1, with 8 bases lining up with TRBD1. TRBV23-1 is classed as an ORF, of uncertain function. After removal of 0 bases from V and 0 bases from J, the junction contained 12 bases not matched to a gene. This CDR3 spans 19 amino acids. In DNA form, the CDR3 reads TGCGCCAGCAGTCAATCAAAGTTCGGGACAGGTAACATGAACACTGAAGCTTTCTTT. Protein sequence: CASSQSKFGTGNMNTEAFF.

In DNA form, the CDR3 reads TGCGCCAGCAGTGAGTCCGCGGGATTTGGGACTGAAGCTTTCTTT. Protein sequence: CASSESAGFGTEAFF. The gene calls are TRBV10-1 and TRBJ1-1; D is unclear. V lost 0 bases to trimming and J lost 5 bases, with 13 bases between them. Germline CDR1 WNHNN, CDR2 SYGVQD (reference sequence). This CDR3 has 15 residues.

The chain couples TRBV7-9 to TRBJ1-4, with 9 bases that match TRBD1. The V segment lost 5 bases and the J segment 8 bases; nucleotides outside the gene matches: 9. The CDR3 spans 15 residues. Germline CDR1 is SEHNR and CDR2 is FQNEAQ (reference sequence). Here the CDR3 DNA reads TGTGCCAGCAGCACGTGGACAGGGGTTAACGAAAAACTGTTTTTT. As protein: CASSTWTGVNEKLFF. Looking up the rest from reference TRBV7-9 and TRBJ1-4 gives the full variable domain: DTGVSQNPRHKITKRGQNVTFRCDPISEHNRLYWYRQTLGQGPEFLTYFQNEAQLEKSRLLSDRFSAERPKGSFSTLEIQRTEQGDSAMYLCASSTWTGVNEKLFFGSGTQLSVL.

The chain employs TRBV29-1 and TRBJ2-7; D is perhaps TRBD1 (6 bases). The V gene lost 4 bases and the J gene lost 4 bases, with 14 bases spanning the gap. The CDR3 length is 13 residues. The germline gives CDR1 SQVTM, CDR2 ANQGSEA. The CDR3 DNA sequence: TGCAGCGTTGTCTCAGACAGGTCGTACGAGCAGTACTTC. Translating it yields CSVVSDRSYEQYF.

The rearrangement joins TRBV5-6 to TRBJ2-7; tentatively, D is TRBD1 (5 bases). Germline V lookup: CDR1 SGHDT, CDR2 YYEEEE. Trimming pared 7 bases from V and 5 bases from J, leaving 22 bases between. This CDR3 is built from 15 residues. CDR3 nucleotide sequence: TGTGCCAGCCCCAGGGTTGGCCTTAGGGTCCACGAGCAGTACGTC. It encodes CASPRVGLRVHEQYV.

Note on this clone: Mismatch with germline at one junction end may stem from a read error. The chain couples TRBV30 to TRBJ1-4; 8 bases line up with TRBD1. Germline CDR1 reads GTSNPN; CDR2 reads SVGIG (reference sequence). The CDR3 totals 11 residues. The CDR3, as DNA: TGTGCCTGGAGTGTCCGGGACAGGAAGGTTTTT. Protein sequence: CAWSVRDRKVF. Together with reference TRBV30 and TRBJ1-4, the CDR3 gives the full variable domain: SQTIHQWPATLVQPVGSPLSLECTVEGTSNPNLYWYRQAAGRGLQLLFYSVGIGQISSEVPQNLSASRPQDRQFILSSKKLLLSDSGFYLCAWSVRDRKVFGSGTQLSVL.